Each of the 8 T cell receptor beta chains below was sequenced from the same sample in a study of a mutant IDH1 vaccine in newly diagnosed glioma. Indicated time point: week 47, end of study. Every vaccination contained 300 ug of the mutant IDH1 20-mer peptide and was paired with topical imiquimod. TCRdb's table, derived via immunoSEQ multiplex PCR, lists solely in-frame clones and lacks some. The sample gives roughly 46,000 clones, approximately 84% of which show up once; roughly 4.3% is in the top ten. Antigens of these TCRs are unknown. The starting material was PBMCs, obtained from a glioma patient whose treatment included an IDH1 peptide vaccine. Source of these receptors: a woman under 40 with glioma. Some clones in this sample may be carry-over from other donors' samples.

This clone was seen a handful of times. V and J are TRBV4-1 and TRBJ1-1; the D is unclear. The V gene's germline CDR1 is MGHRA and CDR2 YSYEKL. V was pared by 0 bases and J by 6 bases, with 11 bases between. The CDR3 is 14 residues long. The CDR3 sequence is CASSQDRVVSEAFF. CDR3 nucleotides: TGCGCCAGCAGCCAAGATAGGGTAGTCTCTGAAGCTTTCTTT.

The V and J genes are TRBV19 and TRBJ2-1; no reliable D call. Trimming cost V 10 bases and J 0 bases, with 13 bases left between them. Germline CDR1 reads LNHDA; CDR2 reads SQIVND (reference sequence). The CDR3 covers 14 residues. The CDR3 bases are TGTGCCACCCAGAGGCTCGGCTCCTACAATGAGCAGTTCTTC. The encoded protein is CATQRLGSYNEQFF.

The chain employs TRBV6-1 and TRBJ2-6; D may correspond to TRBD1 or TRBD2 (6 bases each). Trimming took 3 bases from V and 0 from J, leaving 9 bases between them. The germline CDR1 and CDR2 sequences are MNHNS and SASEGT. The CDR3 sequence is 16 residues long. CDR3 coding DNA: TGTGCCAGCAGTGAGAGGGGGGCCTCTGGGGCCAACGTCCTGACTTTC. This sequence encodes CASSERGASGANVLTF.

V gene TRBV28 combines with J gene TRBJ1-3; D is uncertain. CDR1 and CDR2 from the germline V gene are MDHEN and SYDVKM. V lost 5 bases to trimming and J lost 1 base, with 9 bases between them. The CDR3 consists of 14 residues. CDR3 protein: CASSRVRSGNTIYF. The CDR3 nucleotides are TGTGCCAGCAGTAGGGTTAGATCTGGAAACACCATATATTTT.

A few counts support this clone. V usage is TRBV30 and J usage is TRBJ1-5; D gene uncertain. Germline V lookup: CDR1 GTSNPN, CDR2 SVGIG (reference sequence). V shed 1 base and J shed 0 bases, with 7 bases lying between them. This CDR3 has 14 amino acids. CDR3 bases: TGTGCCTGGAGTGATGGGTATAGCAATCAGCCCCAGCATTTT. Its translation is CAWSDGYSNQPQHF.

The rearrangement joins TRBV7-9 to TRBJ1-2, with a possible D match to TRBD1 (6 bases). Trimming stripped 5 bases from V and 5 bases from J, with 12 bases between. The CDR3 totals 13 residues. Germline CDR1 is SEHNR and CDR2 is FQNEAQ (reference sequence). This CDR3 is CASSDDRLYGYTF. The DNA for the CDR3 is TGTGCCAGCAGCGACGACAGGCTTTATGGCTACACCTTC.

This sequence joins TRBV10-2 and TRBJ2-3; 9 bases map to TRBD1. The trim removed 2 bases at V and 5 bases at J, leaving 8 bases unmatched. Looked up from germline, CDR1 is WSHSY and CDR2 is SAAADI. This CDR3 region has 16 residues. The CDR3 DNA reads TGCGCCAGCAGTGAGGGTTGGACAGGGGAGGTAGATACGCAGTATTTT. It specifies CASSEGWTGEVDTQYF.

V and J are TRBV19 and TRBJ2-3; D unresolved. Trimming pared 0 bases from V and 2 bases from J, leaving 12 bases between. CDR3 size: 16 residues. Germline V lookup: CDR1 LNHDA, CDR2 SQIVND (reference sequence). CDR3: CASSIDPGAITDTQYF. The CDR3 nucleotides are TGTGCCAGTAGTATAGACCCGGGCGCGATCACAGATACGCAGTATTTT. Using reference TRBV19 and TRBJ2-3 for the parts outside the CDR3, the full variable domain is DGGITQSPKYLFRKEGQNVTLSCEQNLNHDAMYWYRQDPGQGLRLIYYSQIVNDFQKGDIAEGYSVSREKKESFPLTVTSAQKNPTAFYLCASSIDPGAITDTQYFGPGTRLTVL.